Reported below is one TCR beta chain. This clonotype was counted only a few times. Its antigen is not yet known. No per-base quality is available; no much larger clone lies one base away. The record originates from a study of molecular identifiers for immune sequencing clone quantification (dated by TCRdb to the late 2010s). As for the study more broadly: For a replicate experiment, the RNA from either 20,000 or 100,000 naive CD8 T cells was divided into five aliquots, and four of those aliquots went on to sequencing. This methods study used CD8 T cells to benchmark TCR RNA copy counting and molecular-identifier clustering-based TCR repertoire sequencing (MIDCIRS). Results the study describes overall, beyond this receptor: Highly expanded clone sizes could be underestimated because identical TCR molecules may share a barcode. Modeling gave about 3.3 recovered TCR RNA copies per cell versus 8 to 10 by digital PCR, implying roughly 29% capture efficiency. Clones above 20 RNA copies held over 98% of molecules in CMV-specific effector cells but under 1% in naive cells. When barcode sub-clustering was left out, chimeric consensus sequences inflated TCR diversity, with chimeras reaching as high as 47%. A single cell's worth of spiked-in Jurkat TCR RNA was reported detectable even among one million naive CD8 T cells. Spiked-in Jurkat TCR RNA (about 10 copies' worth), which is not part of the donor repertoire, was contained in the naive libraries.

Libraries of naive CD8 T cells were built from anywhere between roughly 19,000 and 1,000,000 sorted cells, with 10%, 30% or 50% of the purified RNA used. Naive CD8 T cells, defined as CD8+CD4-CCR7+CD45RA+, were FACS-sorted into RLT Plus buffer on a BD FACSAria II. Detection sensitivity was tested by spiking Jurkat RNA equal to about 10 TCR copies' worth into samples containing roughly 18,000-1,000,000 naive CD8 T cells. CD8 T cells were enriched with RosetteSep CD8+ T Cell Enrichment Cocktail and Ficoll-Paque, followed by ACK red cell lysis. Libraries were built with PCR. The data were produced on a NextSeq 500. Bulk TCR libraries were prepared as previously described, using TCR primers listed in Table S5. The Qiagen AllPrep DNA/RNA kit was used to purify total RNA. Before analysis, reads from multiple sequencing runs of the same library were pooled. As for how the authors treated the data: Reads were retained only if the reads had an exact TCR constant sequence, and the retained reads were trimmed to 150 nt and grouped according to their 12-nt molecular barcodes. Reads within each barcode group were sub-clustered using a 15% Levenshtein threshold, and quality-weighted consensus sequences were constructed for each RNA molecule. Non-functional sequences were filtered out, along with any lower-count sequence sitting one edit away from another sequence. On the basis of fitting two negative binomial distributions, barcode sub-clusters with fewer than 20% of the maximum read count were discarded. TCRdb cleaned the public reads at Q25 with fastp, built clones with MiXCR and kept in-frame beta chains. For every CDR3 protein sequence, its rows merge into one entry that carries the most common genes and DNA. The V and J calls were determined by TCRdb, not by the authors. Here the sample has roughly 93,000 distinct CDR3 sequences; around a quarter occur a single time. Jointly, the top ten make up about 0.8% of the sample.

The sequence was collected from a human donor in good health. Some libraries in this study had Jurkat cell RNA spiked in. Sequences were obtained from naive CD8+ T cells from blood, with Jurkat cell RNA spiked in. The cell subset or site label of this sample denotes: FACS-sorted CD8+CD4-CCR7+CD45RA+ naive T cells.

The CDR3 in this case is CATSDLRSGNEQFF. The DNA is TGTGCCACCAGTGATTTACGCTCCGGCAATGAGCAGTTCTTC. The chain is made from TRBV24-1 and TRBJ2-1; no D segment can be confidently identified. V is shortened by 1 base, J by 6 bases, and the region joining them spans 9 bases. The CDR3 holds 14 amino acids from the cysteine to the phenylalanine. Of the read, only the CDR3 DNA is kept; its 42 bases are in frame from base 1. In the germline V gene, CDR1 corresponds to KGHDR and CDR2 to SFDVKD.